The T cell receptor (beta chain) under discussion was sequenced for a study of T cells in Graves' hyperthyroidism and ophthalmopathy. Study information: Peripheral blood sampling occurred at initial diagnosis, before any treatment.

Details on this clonotype: No antigen is known for it.

Amplification of TCR beta CDR3 regions used RNA as the template. HTBI primers drove first-round RT-PCR of the TCR CDR3. TCRdb re-called the multiplex PCR reads through MiXCR, storing one row per CDR3 protein. The sample includes some 650,000 distinct CDR3 sequences, 16% of them seen just once. Study-wide findings and caveats: Most clonotypes expanded in the thyroid (above 0.001) were also present in blood. A model built on 13 V-J features separated ophthalmopathy from stable hyperthyroidism.

This CDR3 is built from 13 residues. Trimming removed 4 bases from V and 13 bases from J, with 14 bases in between. Germline values: CDR1 SGHTA, CDR2 FQGTGA. The sample was blood. V gene TRBV7-3 combines with J gene TRBJ1-6; no reliable D call. This receptor was obtained from a woman aged 35 to 49 with Graves' ophthalmopathy. The CDR3 region has the DNA TGTGCCAGCAGCTCCGCGAACGCCTCGCCCCTCCACTTT. This gives the protein CASSSANASPLHF.